The entry below gives a single T cell receptor beta chain sequence along with its context. Its antigen is not identified. Germline trimming cut 1 base from V and 4 bases from J; bases unmatched to any gene: 6. Germline CDR1 reads MGHRA; CDR2 reads YSYEKL. The CDR3 is 16 amino acids. These data come from a study of cytomegalovirus exposure and HLA in healthy donors. Study-wide results and limits: Researchers counted roughly 150 TCR beta chains as cytomegalovirus-associated.

It was with 60 Vbeta and 13 Jbeta primers that the PCR ran. The assay was immunoSEQ multiplex PCR, and TCRdb's table has in-frame clones only and misses some. The sample contains under 90,000 clones, around 80% of which appear only once. This chain links TRBV4-1 with TRBJ2-1; 8 nucleotides match TRBD2. The sequence derives from a man aged 40-50 years in good health and CMV-seronegative. Sample: PBMCs. CDR3: CASSQGAGAGYNEQFF. The DNA for the CDR3 is TGCGCCAGCAGCCAAGGAGCGGGAGCGGGTTACAATGAGCAGTTCTTC.